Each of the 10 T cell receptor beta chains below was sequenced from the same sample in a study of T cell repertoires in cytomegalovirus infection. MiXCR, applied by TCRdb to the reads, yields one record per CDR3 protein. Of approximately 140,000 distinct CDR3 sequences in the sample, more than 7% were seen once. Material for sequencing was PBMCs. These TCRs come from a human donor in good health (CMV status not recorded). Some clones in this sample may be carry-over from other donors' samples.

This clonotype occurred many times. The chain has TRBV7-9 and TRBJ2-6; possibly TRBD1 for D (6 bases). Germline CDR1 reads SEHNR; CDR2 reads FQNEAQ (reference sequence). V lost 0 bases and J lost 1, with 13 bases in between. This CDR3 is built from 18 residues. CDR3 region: CASSLAQGRGSGANVLTF. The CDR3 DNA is TGTGCCAGCAGCTTAGCCCAGGGGAGAGGGTCTGGGGCCAACGTCCTGACTTTC. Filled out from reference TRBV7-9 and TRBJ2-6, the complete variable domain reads DTGVSQNPRHKITKRGQNVTFRCDPISEHNRLYWYRQTLGQGPEFLTYFQNEAQLEKSRLLSDRFSAERPKGSFSTLEIQRTEQGDSAMYLCASSLAQGRGSGANVLTFGAGSRLTVL.

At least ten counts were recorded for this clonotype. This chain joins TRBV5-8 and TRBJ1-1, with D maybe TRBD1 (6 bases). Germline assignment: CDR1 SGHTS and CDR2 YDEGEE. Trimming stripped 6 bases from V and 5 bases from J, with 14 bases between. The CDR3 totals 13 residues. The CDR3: CASNGGYGTEAFF. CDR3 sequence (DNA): TGTGCCAGCAACGGGGGCTACGGAACTGAAGCTTTCTTT. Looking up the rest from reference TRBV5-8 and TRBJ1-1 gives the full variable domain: EAGVTQSPTHLIKTRGQQATLRCSPISGHTSVYWYQQALGLGLQFLLWYDEGEERNRGNFPPRFSGRQFPNYSSELNVNALELEDSALYLCASNGGYGTEAFFGQGTRLTVV.

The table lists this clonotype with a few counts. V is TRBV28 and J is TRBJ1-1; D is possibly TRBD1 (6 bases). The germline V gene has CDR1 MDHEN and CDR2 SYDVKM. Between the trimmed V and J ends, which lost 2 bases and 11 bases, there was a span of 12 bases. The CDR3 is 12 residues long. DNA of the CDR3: TGTGCCAGCAGTTTACCGGGACAAGGGGCTTTCTTT. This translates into CASSLPGQGAFF.

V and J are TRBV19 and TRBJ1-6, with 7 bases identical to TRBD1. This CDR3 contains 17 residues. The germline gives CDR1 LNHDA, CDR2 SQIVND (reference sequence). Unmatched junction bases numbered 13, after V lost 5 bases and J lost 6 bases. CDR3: CASSATGARPPNSPLHF. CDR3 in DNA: TGTGCCAGTAGTGCAACAGGGGCGCGGCCCCCTAATTCACCCCTCCACTTT.

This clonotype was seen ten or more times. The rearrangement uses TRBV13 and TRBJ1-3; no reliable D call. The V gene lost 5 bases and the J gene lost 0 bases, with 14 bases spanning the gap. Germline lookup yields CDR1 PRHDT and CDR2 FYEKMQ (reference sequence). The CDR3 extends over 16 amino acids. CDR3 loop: CASSSPTADSGNTIYF. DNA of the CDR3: TGTGCCAGCAGCAGCCCGACTGCAGACTCTGGAAACACCATATATTTT.

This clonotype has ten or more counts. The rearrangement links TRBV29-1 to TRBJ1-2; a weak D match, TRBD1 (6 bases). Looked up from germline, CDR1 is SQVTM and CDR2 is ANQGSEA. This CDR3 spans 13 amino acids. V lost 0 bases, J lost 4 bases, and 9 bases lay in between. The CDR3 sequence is CSVEETTGYGYTF. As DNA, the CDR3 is TGCAGCGTTGAAGAAACGACAGGCTATGGCTACACCTTC.

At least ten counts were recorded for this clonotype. The CDR3 sequence is CSVGTGFGQPQHF. Here the CDR3 DNA reads TGCAGCGTGGGGACAGGGTTTGGTCAGCCCCAGCATTTT. V is TRBV29-1 and J is TRBJ1-5, with 9 bases fitting TRBD1. Looked up from germline, CDR1 is SQVTM and CDR2 is ANQGSEA. The CDR3 has 13 residues. Trimming at V came to 6 bases and at J to 6 bases, leaving 6 bases not matched to a gene.

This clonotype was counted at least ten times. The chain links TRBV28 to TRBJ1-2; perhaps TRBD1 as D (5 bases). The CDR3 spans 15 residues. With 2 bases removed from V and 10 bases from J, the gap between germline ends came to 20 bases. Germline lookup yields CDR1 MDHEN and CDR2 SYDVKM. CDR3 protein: CASSLEGGATMSYTF. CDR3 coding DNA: TGTGCCAGCAGTTTAGAGGGAGGGGCCACTATGTCCTACACCTTC.

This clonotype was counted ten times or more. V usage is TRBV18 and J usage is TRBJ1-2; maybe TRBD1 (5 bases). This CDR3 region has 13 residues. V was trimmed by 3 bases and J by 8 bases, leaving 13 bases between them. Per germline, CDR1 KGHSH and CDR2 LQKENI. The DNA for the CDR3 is TGTGCCAGCTCACCTGACAGACCGGGGGGCTACACCTTC. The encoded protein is CASSPDRPGGYTF.

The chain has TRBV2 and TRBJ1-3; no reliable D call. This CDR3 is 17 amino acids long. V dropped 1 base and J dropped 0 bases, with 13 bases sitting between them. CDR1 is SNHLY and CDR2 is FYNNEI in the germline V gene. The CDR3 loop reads CASSEDRVLISGNTIYF. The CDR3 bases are TGTGCCAGCAGTGAAGATAGGGTTCTTATCTCTGGAAACACCATATATTTT.